The T cell receptor (beta chain) under discussion was sequenced for a study of neurological immune-mediated disorders. Broader study findings: TCR clonal expansion peaked in HTLV-1-associated myelopathy patients and was lowest in multiple sclerosis patients. TCR-beta repertoires seemed private in all groups, with no expanded CDR3 amino acid sequences shared.

With V trimmed by 3 bases and J by 4 bases, 5 bases remained unmatched. The CDR3 runs 14 residues. The germline V gene encodes CDR1 GTSNPN and CDR2 SVGIG (reference sequence). The sample holds many counts of this clonotype. The antigen is unknown. The authors made cDNA by 5'RACE with 10-nucleotide random UMIs. The authors obtained over 180 million TCR-beta sequences from 15-18 subjects per sequencing run. MiXCR, run by TCRdb on the 5' RACE reads, gives a single entry per CDR3 protein. Found here are fewer than 35,000 distinct CDR3 sequences, around 4.5% of them singletons; the top ten hold more than 20%.

The material sequenced was PBMCs. The V gene is TRBV30, the J gene TRBJ1-4; 7 bases agree with TRBD1. The sequence derives from a young man in good health. The CDR3 DNA follows: TGTGCCTGGAGCGCAGGGGGAAGTAATGAAAAACTGTTTTTT. This translates into CAWSAGGSNEKLFF.